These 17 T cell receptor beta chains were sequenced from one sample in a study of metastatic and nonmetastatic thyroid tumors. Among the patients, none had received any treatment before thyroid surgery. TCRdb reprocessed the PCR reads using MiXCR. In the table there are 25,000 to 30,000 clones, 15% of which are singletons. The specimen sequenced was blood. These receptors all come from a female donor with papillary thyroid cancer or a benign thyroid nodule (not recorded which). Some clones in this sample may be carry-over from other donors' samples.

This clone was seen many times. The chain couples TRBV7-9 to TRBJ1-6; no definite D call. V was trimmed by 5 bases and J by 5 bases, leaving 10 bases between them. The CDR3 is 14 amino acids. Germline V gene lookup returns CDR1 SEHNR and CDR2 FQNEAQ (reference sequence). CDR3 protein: CASSPGSHNSPLHF. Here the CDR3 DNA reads TGTGCCAGCAGCCCCGGGTCCCATAATTCACCCCTCCACTTT.

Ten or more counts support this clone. CDR3: CASSLAGGDSYEQYF. The CDR3 coding sequence is TGTGCCAGCAGCTTAGCAGGGGGGGACTCCTACGAGCAGTACTTC. J is TRBJ2-7 and V is TRBV7-9; tentatively, D is TRBD2 (7 bases). The CDR3 contains 15 residues. CDR1 and CDR2 from the germline V gene are SEHNR and FQNEAQ (reference sequence). V was pared by 0 bases and J by 0 bases, with 9 bases between.

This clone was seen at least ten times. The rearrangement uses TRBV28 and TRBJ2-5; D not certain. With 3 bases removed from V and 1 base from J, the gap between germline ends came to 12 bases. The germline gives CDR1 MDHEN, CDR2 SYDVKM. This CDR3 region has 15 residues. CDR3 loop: CASSLWTAPQETQYF. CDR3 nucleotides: TGTGCCAGCAGTTTGTGGACGGCCCCCCAAGAGACCCAGTACTTC.

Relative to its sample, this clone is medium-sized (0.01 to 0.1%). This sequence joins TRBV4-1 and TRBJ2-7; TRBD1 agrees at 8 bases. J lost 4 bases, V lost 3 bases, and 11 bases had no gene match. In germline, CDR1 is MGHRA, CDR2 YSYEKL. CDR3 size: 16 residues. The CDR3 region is CASSQRTGTGGYEQYF. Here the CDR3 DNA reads TGCGCCAGCAGCCAGAGGACCGGGACAGGCGGATACGAGCAGTACTTC.

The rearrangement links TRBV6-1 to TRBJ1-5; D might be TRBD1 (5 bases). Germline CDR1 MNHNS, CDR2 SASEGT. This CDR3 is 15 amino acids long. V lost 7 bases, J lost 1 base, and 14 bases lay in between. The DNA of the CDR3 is TGTGCCAGCAAGTCATTCCAGGGCAGCAATCAGCCCCAGCATTTT. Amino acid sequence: CASKSFQGSNQPQHF.

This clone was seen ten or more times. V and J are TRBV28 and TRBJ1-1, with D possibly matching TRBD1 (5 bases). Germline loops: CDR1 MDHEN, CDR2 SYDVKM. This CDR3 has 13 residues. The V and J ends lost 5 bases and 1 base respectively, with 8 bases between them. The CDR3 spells CASSIGGNTEAFF. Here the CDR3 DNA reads TGTGCCAGCAGTATTGGGGGGAACACTGAAGCTTTCTTT. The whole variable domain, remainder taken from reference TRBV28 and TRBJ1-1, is DVKVTQSSRYLVKRTGEKVFLECVQDMDHENMFWYRQDPGLGLRLIYFSYDVKMKEKGDIPEGYSVSREKKERFSLILESASTNQTSMYLCASSIGGNTEAFFGQGTRLTVV.

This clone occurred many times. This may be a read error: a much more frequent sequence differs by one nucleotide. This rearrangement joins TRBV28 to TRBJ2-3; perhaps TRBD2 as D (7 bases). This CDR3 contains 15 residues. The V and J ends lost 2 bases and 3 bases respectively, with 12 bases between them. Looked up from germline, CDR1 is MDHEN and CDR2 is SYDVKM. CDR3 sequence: CASSLGGGATDTQYF. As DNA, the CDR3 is TGTGCCAGCAGTTTAGGTGGGGGGGCTACAGATACGCAGTATTTT.

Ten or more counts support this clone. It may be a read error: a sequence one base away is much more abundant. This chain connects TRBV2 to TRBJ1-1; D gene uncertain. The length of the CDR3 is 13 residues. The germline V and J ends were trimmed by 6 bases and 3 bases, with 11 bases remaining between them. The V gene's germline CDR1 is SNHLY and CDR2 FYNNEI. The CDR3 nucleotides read TGTGCCAGCAGCCTCGTCGAGGACACTGAAGCTTTCTTT. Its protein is CASSLVEDTEAFF.

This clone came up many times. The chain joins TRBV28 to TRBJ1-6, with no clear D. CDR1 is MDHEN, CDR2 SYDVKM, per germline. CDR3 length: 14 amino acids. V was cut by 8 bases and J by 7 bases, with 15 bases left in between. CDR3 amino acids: CASVRAWGNSPLHF. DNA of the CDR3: TGTGCCAGCGTTCGGGCCTGGGGAAATTCACCCCTCCACTTT.

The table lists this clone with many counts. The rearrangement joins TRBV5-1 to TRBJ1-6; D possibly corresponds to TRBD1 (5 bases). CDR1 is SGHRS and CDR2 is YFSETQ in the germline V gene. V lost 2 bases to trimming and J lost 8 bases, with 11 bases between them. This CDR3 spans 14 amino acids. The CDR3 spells CASSLGTIDSPLHF. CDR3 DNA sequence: TGCGCCAGCAGCTTAGGGACTATCGATTCACCCCTCCACTTT. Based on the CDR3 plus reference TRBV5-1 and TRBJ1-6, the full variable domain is KAGVTQTPRYLIKTRGQQVTLSCSPISGHRSVSWYQQTPGQGLQFLFEYFSETQRNKGNFPGRFSGRQFSNSRSEMNVSTLELGDSALYLCASSLGTIDSPLHFGNGTRLTVT.

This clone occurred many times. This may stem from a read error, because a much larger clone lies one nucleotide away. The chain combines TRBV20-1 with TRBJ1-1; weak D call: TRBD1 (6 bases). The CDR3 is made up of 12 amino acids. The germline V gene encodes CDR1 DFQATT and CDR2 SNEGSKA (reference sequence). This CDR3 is CGASFYRDSAFF. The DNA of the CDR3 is TGCGGTGCTAGCTTCTACAGGGACTCGGCTTTCTTT.

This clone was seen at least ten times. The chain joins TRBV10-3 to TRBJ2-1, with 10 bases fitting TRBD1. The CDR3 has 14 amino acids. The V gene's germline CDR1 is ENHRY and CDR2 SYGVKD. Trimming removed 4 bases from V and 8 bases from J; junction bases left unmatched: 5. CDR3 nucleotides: TGTGCCATCAGTGGACAGGGGGCCCTGTATGAGCAGTTCTTC. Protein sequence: CAISGQGALYEQFF.

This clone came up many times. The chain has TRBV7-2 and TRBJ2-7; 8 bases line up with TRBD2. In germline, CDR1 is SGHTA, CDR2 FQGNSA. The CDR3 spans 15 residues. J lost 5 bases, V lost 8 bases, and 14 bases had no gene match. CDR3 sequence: CASSIQGSGTDEQYF. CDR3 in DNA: TGTGCCAGCTCCATTCAGGGTAGCGGGACCGACGAGCAGTACTTC.

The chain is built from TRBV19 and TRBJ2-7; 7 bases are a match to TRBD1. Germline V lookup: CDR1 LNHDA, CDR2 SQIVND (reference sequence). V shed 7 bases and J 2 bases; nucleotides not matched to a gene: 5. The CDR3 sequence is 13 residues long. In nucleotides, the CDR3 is TGTGCCAGTACCGGGGACAGTCCCTACGAGCAGTACTTC. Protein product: CASTGDSPYEQYF.

This CDR3 is CASRWTGAGTDTQYF. The CDR3 coding sequence is TGTGCCAGCAGATGGACAGGGGCGGGGACGGATACGCAGTATTTT. V usage is TRBV2 and J usage is TRBJ2-3; TRBD1 aligns across 9 bases. With 6 bases clipped from V and 6 bases from J, the junction kept 10 bases outside the gene matches. Germline V CDR1 and CDR2: SNHLY, FYNNEI. This CDR3 is 15 amino acids long.

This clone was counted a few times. The CDR3 loop reads CASENAYEQYF. The CDR3 DNA is TGTGCCAGCGAAAATGCCTACGAGCAGTACTTC. The V and J genes are TRBV6-1 and TRBJ2-7; D remains ambiguous. CDR1 MNHNS and CDR2 SASEGT come from the germline V gene. This CDR3 is built from 11 residues. Trimming removed 8 bases from V and 2 bases from J, with 7 bases in between.

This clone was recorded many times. CDR3 amino acids: CASRWTSGSSETQYF. In nucleotides, the CDR3 is TGTGCCAGCAGATGGACTAGCGGTAGCTCGGAGACCCAGTACTTC. The rearrangement links TRBV12-3 or TRBV12-4 to TRBJ2-5, with TRBD2 matching 10 bases. V shed 6 bases, J shed 5 bases, and the junction held 9 bases outside the gene matches. The CDR3 spans 15 residues.